A selection of T cell receptor beta chains follows, all from one sample in a study of cytomegalovirus exposure and HLA in healthy donors. Produced via immunoSEQ multiplex PCR; TCRdb's table is partial and in-frame only. The data show around 150,000 clones, with around 80% seen just once and 3.5% to 5.5% held by the top ten. Sequencing was carried out using PBMCs. The receptors were sampled from a middle-aged man in good health and CMV-seronegative. Both conserved end residues are part of each CDR3. D genes are given only for firm matches. The size field is filled for only some rows; it gives once, few, many or a size class.

v_call: TRBV11-1
clone_size: few
j_call: TRBJ1-1
d_call: NA
cdr3_nt: TGTGCCAGCGCACAGGTAAATGAAGCTTTCTTT
cdr3_aa: CASAQVNEAFF

v_call: TRBV10-2
clone_size: once
j_call: TRBJ2-5
d_call: NA
cdr3_nt: TGCGCCAGCAGTGATCCGTCGACTAGTCCAGAGACCCAGTACTTC
cdr3_aa: CASSDPSTSPETQYF

v_call: TRBV10-3
clone_size: NA
j_call: TRBJ2-7
d_call: NA
cdr3_nt: TGTGCCATCAGTGATCGGCGACATAGCTACGAGCAGTACTTC
cdr3_aa: CAISDRRHSYEQYF

v_call: TRBV20-1
clone_size: once
j_call: TRBJ2-7
d_call: NA
cdr3_nt: TGCAGTGGGGAGAAGGGGGACGAGCAGTACTTC
cdr3_aa: CSGEKGDEQYF

v_call: TRBV10-3
clone_size: NA
j_call: TRBJ1-2
d_call: TRBD1
cdr3_nt: TGTGCCATCAGTGCCGGGACAGGGCTTTTAGATGGCTACACCTTC
cdr3_aa: CAISAGTGLLDGYTF

v_call: TRBV2
clone_size: once
j_call: TRBJ2-2
d_call: TRBD1
cdr3_nt: TGTGCCAGCAGGTCGACAGGGACCGGGGAGCTGTTTTTT
cdr3_aa: CASRSTGTGELFF

v_call: TRBV29-1
clone_size: NA
j_call: TRBJ1-2
d_call: TRBD1
cdr3_nt: TGCAGCGTTGACGCTGGGACAGGCTACTATGGCTACACCTTC
cdr3_aa: CSVDAGTGYYGYTF

v_call: TRBV7-9
clone_size: NA
j_call: TRBJ1-3
d_call: NA
cdr3_nt: TGTGCCAGCAGGAGGGGGGGAAACACCATATATTTT
cdr3_aa: CASRRGGNTIYF

v_call: TRBV6-5
clone_size: NA
j_call: TRBJ1-5
d_call: NA
cdr3_nt: TGTGCCAGCAAGGAGATACAGCCCCAGCATTTT
cdr3_aa: CASKEIQPQHF

v_call: TRBV7-3
clone_size: few
j_call: TRBJ2-1
d_call: TRBD2
cdr3_nt: TGTGCCAGCAGCTCTATAGCGGGGCCCTACAATGAGCAGTTCTTC
cdr3_aa: CASSSIAGPYNEQFF

v_call: TRBV7-7
clone_size: NA
j_call: TRBJ2-2
d_call: TRBD2
cdr3_nt: TGTGCTAGCAGCCGGACTAGCGGGAGGAACACCGGGGAGCTGTTTTTT
cdr3_aa: CASSRTSGRNTGELFF

v_call: TRBV2
clone_size: few
j_call: TRBJ1-5
d_call: NA
cdr3_nt: TGTGCCAGCACGGTTGGCAATCAGCCCCAGCATTTT
cdr3_aa: CASTVGNQPQHF

v_call: TRBV6-4
clone_size: many
j_call: TRBJ2-3
d_call: TRBD2
cdr3_nt: TGTGCCAGCAGTTCACTAGCGGGGGGACCAGATACGCAGTATTTT
cdr3_aa: CASSSLAGGPDTQYF

v_call: TRBV9
clone_size: NA
j_call: TRBJ2-2
d_call: NA
cdr3_nt: TGTGCCAGCAGCGTAGCTCTTCGACAGAACACCGGGGAGCTGTTTTTT
cdr3_aa: CASSVALRQNTGELFF

v_call: TRBV30
clone_size: NA
j_call: TRBJ2-6
d_call: NA
cdr3_nt: TGTGCCTGGAGTGAATTTATTGGGGGCTCGGGGTTTGGGGCCAACGTCCTGACTTTC
cdr3_aa: CAWSEFIGGSGFGANVLTF

v_call: TRBV15
clone_size: NA
j_call: TRBJ2-6
d_call: TRBD2
cdr3_nt: TGTGCCACCAGCAGGGGGAGGGGCTCTGGGGCCAACGTCCTGACTTTC
cdr3_aa: CATSRGRGSGANVLTF

v_call: TRBV5-6
clone_size: many
j_call: TRBJ1-5
d_call: NA
cdr3_nt: TGTGCCAGCAGCTTGACAGGCTCGGGCAATCAGCCCCAGCATTTT
cdr3_aa: CASSLTGSGNQPQHF

v_call: TRBV5-1
clone_size: NA
j_call: TRBJ2-7
d_call: TRBD1
cdr3_nt: TGCGCCAGCAGCCCCGGGACAGGGACCGAGCAGTACTTC
cdr3_aa: CASSPGTGTEQYF

v_call: TRBV5-1
clone_size: once
j_call: TRBJ1-1
d_call: NA
cdr3_nt: TGCGCCAGCAGCTTGGACAGCCTGAACACTGAAGCTTTCTTT
cdr3_aa: CASSLDSLNTEAFF

v_call: TRBV7-3
clone_size: NA
j_call: TRBJ2-7
d_call: TRBD1
cdr3_nt: TGTGCCAGCAGTGACGAGGGACAGGGGGTGTACGAGCAGTACTTC
cdr3_aa: CASSDEGQGVYEQYF

v_call: TRBV7-6
clone_size: NA
j_call: TRBJ2-3
d_call: NA
cdr3_nt: TGTGCCAGCAGCGTTTCGGGGAGTAGCACAGATACGCAGTATTTT
cdr3_aa: CASSVSGSSTDTQYF

v_call: TRBV6-5
clone_size: NA
j_call: TRBJ2-7
d_call: TRBD1
cdr3_nt: TGTGCCAGCAGTTACTCCGGGACAGGCCCCTACGAGCAGTACTTC
cdr3_aa: CASSYSGTGPYEQYF

v_call: TRBV9
clone_size: NA
j_call: TRBJ2-5
d_call: NA
cdr3_nt: TGTGCCAGCAGCGCACAGGGAAAAGAGACCCAGTACTTC
cdr3_aa: CASSAQGKETQYF

v_call: TRBV15
clone_size: once
j_call: TRBJ1-4
d_call: NA
cdr3_nt: TGTGCCACCAGCAGAGATATGGCAACTAATTTGTTTTTT
cdr3_aa: CATSRDMATNLFF

v_call: TRBV7-6
clone_size: NA
j_call: TRBJ2-3
d_call: NA
cdr3_nt: TGTGCCAGCAGGGGAAACCAGGGAAGGGACACAGATACGCAGTATTTT
cdr3_aa: CASRGNQGRDTDTQYF

v_call: TRBV6-1
clone_size: NA
j_call: TRBJ1-1
d_call: NA
cdr3_nt: TGTGCCAGCAGTGAAGCAGGGGCCCAAGGGAACACTGAAGCTTTCTTT
cdr3_aa: CASSEAGAQGNTEAFF

v_call: TRBV6-5
clone_size: few
j_call: TRBJ1-1
d_call: NA
cdr3_nt: TGTGCCAGCAACACCGCTTACAGGGACACTGAAGCTTTCTTT
cdr3_aa: CASNTAYRDTEAFF

v_call: TRBV30
clone_size: NA
j_call: TRBJ2-1
d_call: TRBD1
cdr3_nt: TGTGCCTGGAGGGGACAGGGTCACGGTGAGCAGTTCTTC
cdr3_aa: CAWRGQGHGEQFF

v_call: TRBV5-1
clone_size: NA
j_call: TRBJ2-7
d_call: TRBD2
cdr3_nt: TGCGCCAGCAGCTTGGAGACTAGCGGATTAGGGGAGCAGTACTTC
cdr3_aa: CASSLETSGLGEQYF

v_call: TRBV25-1
clone_size: NA
j_call: TRBJ1-4
d_call: NA
cdr3_nt: TGTGCCAGCAGTGCCTGGACAGTTGCAACTAATGAAAAACTGTTTTTT
cdr3_aa: CASSAWTVATNEKLFF

v_call: TRBV12-5
clone_size: NA
j_call: TRBJ2-3
d_call: NA
cdr3_nt: TGTGCTAGTGGTTTAGGACAGCTCACAGATACGCAGTATTTT
cdr3_aa: CASGLGQLTDTQYF

v_call: TRBV11-2
clone_size: NA
j_call: TRBJ2-7
d_call: NA
cdr3_nt: TGTGCCAGCAGCAAGAACGGGGTCGACGAGCAGTACTTC
cdr3_aa: CASSKNGVDEQYF

v_call: TRBV9
clone_size: NA
j_call: TRBJ2-5
d_call: NA
cdr3_nt: TGTGCCAGCACCACAGGGGGGGGGCTAGAGACCCAGTACTTC
cdr3_aa: CASTTGGGLETQYF

v_call: TRBV10-1
clone_size: NA
j_call: TRBJ2-7
d_call: NA
cdr3_nt: TGCGCCAGCAGTGAGACTCCCTCCTACGAGCAGTACTTC
cdr3_aa: CASSETPSYEQYF

v_call: TRBV28
clone_size: NA
j_call: TRBJ1-4
d_call: NA
cdr3_nt: TGTGCCAGCAGTCCCCTCGGGGGTGAAAAACTGTTTTTT
cdr3_aa: CASSPLGGEKLFF

v_call: TRBV19
clone_size: NA
j_call: TRBJ1-1
d_call: NA
cdr3_nt: TGTGCCAGTAGTATAGGAGGTGGAGGGATGAAAACTGAAGCTTTCTTT
cdr3_aa: CASSIGGGGMKTEAFF

v_call: TRBV15
clone_size: NA
j_call: TRBJ2-1
d_call: TRBD2
cdr3_nt: TGTGCCACCAGCAGGCTAGCGGGGGGCCCTAATGAGCAGTTCTTC
cdr3_aa: CATSRLAGGPNEQFF

v_call: TRBV11-2
clone_size: NA
j_call: TRBJ2-7
d_call: NA
cdr3_nt: TGTGCCAGCAGCGACTGGAGGGGCTATAGCGAGCAGTACTTC
cdr3_aa: CASSDWRGYSEQYF

v_call: TRBV7-9
clone_size: NA
j_call: TRBJ2-5
d_call: TRBD1
cdr3_nt: TGTGCCAGCAGTCGATACTCCGGGACAGGGAAGAAAGAGACCCAGTACTTC
cdr3_aa: CASSRYSGTGKKETQYF

v_call: TRBV7-9
clone_size: NA
j_call: TRBJ1-2
d_call: NA
cdr3_nt: TGTGCCAGCAGCGCGGACAGACCTATTGGCTACACCTTC
cdr3_aa: CASSADRPIGYTF

v_call: TRBV4-1
clone_size: NA
j_call: TRBJ1-1
d_call: NA
cdr3_nt: TGCGCCAGCAGCCAGGAACAACAGGGTGGTTACACTGAAGCTTTCTTT
cdr3_aa: CASSQEQQGGYTEAFF

v_call: TRBV27
clone_size: NA
j_call: TRBJ1-1
d_call: NA
cdr3_nt: TGTGCCAGCAGTCTACAGGGTTTGGGCACTGAAGCTTTCTTT
cdr3_aa: CASSLQGLGTEAFF

v_call: TRBV6-1
clone_size: NA
j_call: TRBJ2-7
d_call: TRBD1
cdr3_nt: TGTGCCAGCAAGGAGGGACAGGGGGCTTACGAGCAGTACTTC
cdr3_aa: CASKEGQGAYEQYF

v_call: TRBV4-2
clone_size: NA
j_call: TRBJ2-3
d_call: TRBD2
cdr3_nt: TGTGCCAGCAGCCAACAGGGGGTTAGCGGGGGGAGCACAGATACGCAGTATTTT
cdr3_aa: CASSQQGVSGGSTDTQYF

v_call: TRBV27
clone_size: NA
j_call: TRBJ2-7
d_call: NA
cdr3_nt: TGTGCCCCGAGAGGTTACGAGCAGTACTTC
cdr3_aa: CAPRGYEQYF

v_call: TRBV29-1
clone_size: NA
j_call: TRBJ2-7
d_call: TRBD1
cdr3_nt: TGCAGCACCACGGCTACAGGGGACGAGCAGTACTTC
cdr3_aa: CSTTATGDEQYF

v_call: TRBV5-1
clone_size: NA
j_call: TRBJ1-6
d_call: NA
cdr3_nt: TGCGCCAGCAGCTTGATGGGGAGTTATAATTCACCCCTCCACTTT
cdr3_aa: CASSLMGSYNSPLHF

v_call: TRBV9
clone_size: few
j_call: TRBJ1-6
d_call: TRBD1
cdr3_nt: TGTGCCAGCAGCGGAGGGACAGGGGGCTGGTCACCCCTCCACTTT
cdr3_aa: CASSGGTGGWSPLHF

v_call: TRBV19
clone_size: NA
j_call: TRBJ1-1
d_call: TRBD1
cdr3_nt: TGTGCCAGTAGTATACTGACAGGGGCGGGCACTGAAGCTTTCTTT
cdr3_aa: CASSILTGAGTEAFF

v_call: TRBV7-9
clone_size: NA
j_call: TRBJ2-1
d_call: NA
cdr3_nt: TGTGCCAGCAGCTTAGGACAGAATGAGCAGTTCTTC
cdr3_aa: CASSLGQNEQFF

v_call: TRBV5-6
clone_size: NA
j_call: TRBJ2-7
d_call: TRBD2
cdr3_nt: TGTGCCAGCTTTCCCCTCGGGGTAGCGGGGGGGCCACGCGAGCAGTACTTC
cdr3_aa: CASFPLGVAGGPREQYF

v_call: TRBV10-3
clone_size: few
j_call: TRBJ2-1
d_call: TRBD2
cdr3_nt: TGTGCCATCCGCACTAGCGGGGGATCCAATGAGCAGTTCTTC
cdr3_aa: CAIRTSGGSNEQFF

v_call: TRBV2
clone_size: NA
j_call: TRBJ2-7
d_call: TRBD1
cdr3_nt: TGTGCCAGCAGTGTGGGGAGGACAGGGGGCTACGAGCAGTACTTC
cdr3_aa: CASSVGRTGGYEQYF

v_call: TRBV30
clone_size: NA
j_call: TRBJ1-5
d_call: NA
cdr3_nt: TGTGCCTGGGGGATGGGGGACAAGGACGGAGAATGGCAGCCCCAGCATTTT
cdr3_aa: CAWGMGDKDGEWQPQHF

v_call: TRBV28
clone_size: NA
j_call: TRBJ1-1
d_call: NA
cdr3_nt: TGTGCCAGCAGTTTATTGGGTGTGGGGGCTCTGAACACTGAAGCTTTCTTT
cdr3_aa: CASSLLGVGALNTEAFF